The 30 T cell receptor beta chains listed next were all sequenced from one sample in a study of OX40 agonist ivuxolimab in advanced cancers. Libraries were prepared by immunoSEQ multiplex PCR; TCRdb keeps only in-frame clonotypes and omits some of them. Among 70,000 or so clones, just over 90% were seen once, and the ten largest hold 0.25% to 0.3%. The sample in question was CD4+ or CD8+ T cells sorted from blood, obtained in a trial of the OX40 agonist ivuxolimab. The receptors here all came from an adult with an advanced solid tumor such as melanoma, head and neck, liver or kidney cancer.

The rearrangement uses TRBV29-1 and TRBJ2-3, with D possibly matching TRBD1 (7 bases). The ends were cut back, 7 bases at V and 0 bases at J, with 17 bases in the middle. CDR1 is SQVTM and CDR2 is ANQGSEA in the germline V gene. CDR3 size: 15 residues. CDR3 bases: TGCAGCGCACGCAGGGGGGAAGGCAGCACAGATACGCAGTATTTT. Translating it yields CSARRGEGSTDTQYF.

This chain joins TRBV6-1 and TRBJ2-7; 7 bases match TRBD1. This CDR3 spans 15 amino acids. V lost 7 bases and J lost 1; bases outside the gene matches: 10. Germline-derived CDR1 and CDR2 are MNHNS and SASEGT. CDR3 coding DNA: TGTGCCAGCACCTTGAACGGGGACAGTTCCTACGAGCAGTACTTC. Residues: CASTLNGDSSYEQYF.

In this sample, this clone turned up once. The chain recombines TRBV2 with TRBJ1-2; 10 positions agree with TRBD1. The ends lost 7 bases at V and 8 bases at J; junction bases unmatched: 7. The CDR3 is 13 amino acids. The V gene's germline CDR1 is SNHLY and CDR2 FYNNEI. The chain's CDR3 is CASTSDRGGGYTF. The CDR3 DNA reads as TGTGCCAGCACATCGGACAGGGGGGGCGGCTACACCTTC.

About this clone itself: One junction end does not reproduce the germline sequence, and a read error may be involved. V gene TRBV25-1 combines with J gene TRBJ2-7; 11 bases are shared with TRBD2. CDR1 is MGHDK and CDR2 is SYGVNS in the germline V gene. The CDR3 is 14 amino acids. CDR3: CTSSQLAGDYEQYF. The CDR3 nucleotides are TGTACCAGCAGCCAACTAGCGGGGGATTACGAGCAGTACTTC.

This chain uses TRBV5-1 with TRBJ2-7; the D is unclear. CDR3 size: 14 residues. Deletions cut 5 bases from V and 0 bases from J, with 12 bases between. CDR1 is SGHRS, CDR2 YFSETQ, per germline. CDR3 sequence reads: CASRGQTSSYEQYF. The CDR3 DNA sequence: TGCGCCAGCAGAGGGCAAACCAGCTCCTACGAGCAGTACTTC.

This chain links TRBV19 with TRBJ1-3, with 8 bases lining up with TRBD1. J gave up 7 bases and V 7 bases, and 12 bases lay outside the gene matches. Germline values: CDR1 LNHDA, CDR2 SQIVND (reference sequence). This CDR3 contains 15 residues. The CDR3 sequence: CASTYRQGIVNTIYF. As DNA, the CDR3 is TGTGCCAGTACATATCGACAGGGGATAGTGAACACCATATATTTT. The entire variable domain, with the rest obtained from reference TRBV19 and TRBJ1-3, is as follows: DGGITQSPKYLFRKEGQNVTLSCEQNLNHDAMYWYRQDPGQGLRLIYYSQIVNDFQKGDIAEGYSVSREKKESFPLTVTSAQKNPTAFYLCASTYRQGIVNTIYFGEGSWLTVV.

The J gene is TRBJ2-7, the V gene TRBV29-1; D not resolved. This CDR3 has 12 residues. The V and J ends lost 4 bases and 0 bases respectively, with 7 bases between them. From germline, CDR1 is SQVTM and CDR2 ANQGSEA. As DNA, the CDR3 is TGCAGCGTTGTGTCAGGCTCCTACGAGCAGTACTTC. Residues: CSVVSGSYEQYF.

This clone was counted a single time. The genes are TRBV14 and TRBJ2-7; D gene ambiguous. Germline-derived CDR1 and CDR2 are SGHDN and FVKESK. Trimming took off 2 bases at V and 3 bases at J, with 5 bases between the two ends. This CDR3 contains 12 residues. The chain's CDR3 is CASSQLGYEQYF. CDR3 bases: TGTGCCAGCAGCCAATTGGGCTACGAGCAGTACTTC.

The CDR3 here is CASSSWSFREKLFF. DNA for the CDR3: TGTGCCAGCAGCTCATGGTCCTTCCGGGAAAAACTGTTTTTT. V is TRBV5-5 and J is TRBJ1-4; D uncertain. The length of the CDR3 is 14 residues. V lost 3 bases to trimming and J lost 8 bases, with 14 bases between them. Germline CDR1 is SGHKS and CDR2 is YYEKEE (reference sequence).

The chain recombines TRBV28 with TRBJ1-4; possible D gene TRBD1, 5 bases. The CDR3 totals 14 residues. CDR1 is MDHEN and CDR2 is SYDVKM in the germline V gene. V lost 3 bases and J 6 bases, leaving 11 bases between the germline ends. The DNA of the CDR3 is TGTGCCAGCAGTTTTGCGGGGCAAGATGAAAAACTGTTTTTT. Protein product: CASSFAGQDEKLFF.

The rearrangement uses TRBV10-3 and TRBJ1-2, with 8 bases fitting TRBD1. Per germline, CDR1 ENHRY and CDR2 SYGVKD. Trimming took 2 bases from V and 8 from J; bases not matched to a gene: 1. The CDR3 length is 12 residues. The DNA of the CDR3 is TGTGCCATCAGTGAGGGACAGGGAGGCTACACCTTC. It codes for CAISEGQGGYTF.

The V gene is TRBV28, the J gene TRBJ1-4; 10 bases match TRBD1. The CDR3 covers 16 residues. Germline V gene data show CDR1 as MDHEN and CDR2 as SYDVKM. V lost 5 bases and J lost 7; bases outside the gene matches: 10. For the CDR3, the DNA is TGTGCCAGCAGTGCCGAGGGACAGGGGTTAGTTGAAAAACTGTTTTTT. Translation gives CASSAEGQGLVEKLFF.

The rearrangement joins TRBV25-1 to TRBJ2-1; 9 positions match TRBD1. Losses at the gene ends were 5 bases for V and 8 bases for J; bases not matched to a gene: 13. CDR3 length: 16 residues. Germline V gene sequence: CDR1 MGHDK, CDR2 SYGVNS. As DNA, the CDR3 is TGTGCCAGCAGTCAAATCCGGGACAGGGATATCCATGAGCAGTTCTTC. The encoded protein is CASSQIRDRDIHEQFF.

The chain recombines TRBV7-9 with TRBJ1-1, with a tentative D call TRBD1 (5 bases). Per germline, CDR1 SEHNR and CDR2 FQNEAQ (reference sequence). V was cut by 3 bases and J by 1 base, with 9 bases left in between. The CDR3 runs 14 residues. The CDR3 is CASSFTGGNTEAFF. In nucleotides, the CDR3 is TGTGCCAGCAGCTTCACAGGAGGGAACACTGAAGCTTTCTTT.

CDR3 nucleotides: TGTGCCAGCAGCATTACGACAGGGGGTGGTACTGGGGCCAACGTCCTGACTTTC. Translated, it gives CASSITTGGGTGANVLTF. The chain carries TRBV7-8 and TRBJ2-6, with 9 nucleotides matching TRBD1. J was trimmed by 2 bases and V by 5 bases; bases with no gene match: 10. This CDR3 spans 18 amino acids. The germline V gene has CDR1 SGHVS and CDR2 FQNEAQ.

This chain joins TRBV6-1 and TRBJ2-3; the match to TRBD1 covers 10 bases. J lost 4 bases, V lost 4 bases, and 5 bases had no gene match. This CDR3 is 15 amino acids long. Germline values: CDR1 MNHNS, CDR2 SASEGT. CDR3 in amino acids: CASSGWDRGADTQYF. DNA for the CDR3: TGTGCCAGCAGTGGATGGGACAGGGGCGCAGATACGCAGTATTTT.

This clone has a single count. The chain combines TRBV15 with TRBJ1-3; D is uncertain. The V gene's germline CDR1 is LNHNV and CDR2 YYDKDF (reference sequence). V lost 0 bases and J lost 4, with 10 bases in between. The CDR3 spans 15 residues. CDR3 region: CATSRDQIGGNTIYF. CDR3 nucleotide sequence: TGTGCCACCAGCAGAGATCAGATAGGGGGAAACACCATATATTTT.

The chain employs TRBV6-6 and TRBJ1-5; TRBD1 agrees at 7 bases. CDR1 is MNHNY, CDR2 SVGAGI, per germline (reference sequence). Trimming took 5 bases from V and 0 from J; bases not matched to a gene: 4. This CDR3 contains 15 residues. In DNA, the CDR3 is TGTGCCAGCAGTAGGGACAGAGATAGCAATCAGCCCCAGCATTTT. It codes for CASSRDRDSNQPQHF.

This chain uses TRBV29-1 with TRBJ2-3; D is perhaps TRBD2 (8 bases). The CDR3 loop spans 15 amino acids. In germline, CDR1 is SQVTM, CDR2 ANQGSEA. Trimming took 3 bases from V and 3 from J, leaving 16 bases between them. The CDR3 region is CSVDTGQRGTDTQYF. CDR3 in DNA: TGCAGCGTTGATACGGGACAGCGGGGGACAGATACGCAGTATTTT.

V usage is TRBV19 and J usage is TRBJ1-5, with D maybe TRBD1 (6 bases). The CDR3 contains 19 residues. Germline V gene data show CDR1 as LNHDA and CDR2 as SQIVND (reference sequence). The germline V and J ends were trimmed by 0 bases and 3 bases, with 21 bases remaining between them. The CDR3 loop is CASSIDRGGTKLDNQPQHF. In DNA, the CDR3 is TGTGCCAGTAGTATAGATCGAGGCGGGACAAAATTGGACAATCAGCCCCAGCATTTT.

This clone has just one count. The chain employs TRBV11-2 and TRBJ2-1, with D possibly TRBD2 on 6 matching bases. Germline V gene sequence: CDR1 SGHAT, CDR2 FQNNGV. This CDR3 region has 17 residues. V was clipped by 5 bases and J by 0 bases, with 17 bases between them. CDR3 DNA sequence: TGTGCCAGCAGCACCCACGATAGCGGTAGCTCCTACAATGAGCAGTTCTTC. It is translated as CASSTHDSGSSYNEQFF.

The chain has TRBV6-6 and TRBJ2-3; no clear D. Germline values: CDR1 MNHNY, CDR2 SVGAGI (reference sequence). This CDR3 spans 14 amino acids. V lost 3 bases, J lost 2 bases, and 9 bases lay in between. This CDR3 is CASSYPRTTDTQYF. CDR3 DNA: TGTGCCAGCAGTTATCCCAGAACCACAGATACGCAGTATTTT.

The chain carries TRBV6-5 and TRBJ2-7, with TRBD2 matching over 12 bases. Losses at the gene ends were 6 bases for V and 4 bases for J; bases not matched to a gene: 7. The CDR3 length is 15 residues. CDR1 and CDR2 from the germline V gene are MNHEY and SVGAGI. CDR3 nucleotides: TGTGCCAGCAGCTCTCGACTAGCGGGAGCGTACGAGCAGTACTTC. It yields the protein CASSSRLAGAYEQYF.

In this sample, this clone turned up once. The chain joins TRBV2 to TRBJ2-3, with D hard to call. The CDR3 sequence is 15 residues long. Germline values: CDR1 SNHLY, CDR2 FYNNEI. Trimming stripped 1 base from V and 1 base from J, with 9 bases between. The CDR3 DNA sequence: TGTGCCAGCAGTGAAGGGCAGGCCGGCACAGATACGCAGTATTTT. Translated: CASSEGQAGTDTQYF.

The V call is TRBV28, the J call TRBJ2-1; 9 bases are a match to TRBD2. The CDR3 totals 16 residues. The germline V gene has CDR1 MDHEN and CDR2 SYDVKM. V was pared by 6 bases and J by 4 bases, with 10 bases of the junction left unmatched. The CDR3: CASSPGTSRFYNEQFF. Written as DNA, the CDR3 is TGTGCCAGCAGCCCGGGGACTAGCCGCTTTTACAATGAGCAGTTCTTC.

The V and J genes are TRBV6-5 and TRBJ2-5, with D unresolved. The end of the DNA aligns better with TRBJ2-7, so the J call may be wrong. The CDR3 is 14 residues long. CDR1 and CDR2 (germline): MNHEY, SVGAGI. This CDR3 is CASRRLVNDYEQYF. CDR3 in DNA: TGTGCCAGCAGAAGACTCGTGAACGACTACGAGCAGTACTTC.

In nucleotides, the CDR3 is TGTGCCAGCAGCCAAGGGATTGAAGCTTTCTTT. Protein: CASSQGIEAFF. The chain has TRBV14 and TRBJ1-1; no reliable D call. Germline loops: CDR1 SGHDN, CDR2 FVKESK. With 1 base removed from V and 7 bases from J, the gap between germline ends came to 4 bases. The CDR3 consists of 11 residues.

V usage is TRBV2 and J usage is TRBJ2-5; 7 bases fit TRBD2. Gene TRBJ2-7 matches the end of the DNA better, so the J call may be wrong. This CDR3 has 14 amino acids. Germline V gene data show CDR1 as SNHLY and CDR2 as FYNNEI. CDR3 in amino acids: CASRGEGVNSEQYF. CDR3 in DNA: TGTGCCAGCAGGGGGGAGGGTGTGAACAGCGAGCAGTACTTC.

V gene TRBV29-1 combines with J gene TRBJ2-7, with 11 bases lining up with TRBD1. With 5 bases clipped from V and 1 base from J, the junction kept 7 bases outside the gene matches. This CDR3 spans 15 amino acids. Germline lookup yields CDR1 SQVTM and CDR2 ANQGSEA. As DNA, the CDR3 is TGCAGCGTTAGGACGCGGGACAGGGGGTCCTACGAGCAGTACTTC. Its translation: CSVRTRDRGSYEQYF.

The CDR3 DNA reads as TGTGCCAGCAGCTTAGCGCAGGAGAACAATGAGCAGTTCTTC. Its translation is CASSLAQENNEQFF. The V call is TRBV7-8, the J call TRBJ2-1; D is ambiguous. V lost 0 bases, J lost 5 bases, and 8 bases lay in between. CDR1 and CDR2 from the germline V gene are SGHVS and FQNEAQ. The CDR3 extends over 14 amino acids.